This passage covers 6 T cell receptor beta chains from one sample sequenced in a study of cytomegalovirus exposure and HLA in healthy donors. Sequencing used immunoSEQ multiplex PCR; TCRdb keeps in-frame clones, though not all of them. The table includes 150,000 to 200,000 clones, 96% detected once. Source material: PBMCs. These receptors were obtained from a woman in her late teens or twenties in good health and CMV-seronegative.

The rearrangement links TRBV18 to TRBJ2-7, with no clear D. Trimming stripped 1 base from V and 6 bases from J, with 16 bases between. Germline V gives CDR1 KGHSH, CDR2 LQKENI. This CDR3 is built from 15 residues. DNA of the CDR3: TGTGCCAGCTCACCACAAGGAGACCGAAAGAGCGAGCAGTACTTC. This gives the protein CASSPQGDRKSEQYF.

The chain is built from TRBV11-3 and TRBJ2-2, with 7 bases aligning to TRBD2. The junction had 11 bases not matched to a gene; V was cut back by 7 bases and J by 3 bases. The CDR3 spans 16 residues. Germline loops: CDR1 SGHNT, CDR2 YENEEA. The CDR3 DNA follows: TGTGCCAGCACCCTAGGGAGGGGATGGGACACCGGGGAGCTGTTTTTT. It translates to CASTLGRGWDTGELFF.

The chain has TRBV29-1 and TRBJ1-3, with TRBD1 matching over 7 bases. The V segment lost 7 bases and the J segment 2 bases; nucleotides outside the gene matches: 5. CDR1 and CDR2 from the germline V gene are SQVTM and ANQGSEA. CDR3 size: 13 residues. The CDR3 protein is CSAITGAGNTIYF. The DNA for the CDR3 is TGCAGCGCTATAACAGGGGCTGGAAACACCATATATTTT.

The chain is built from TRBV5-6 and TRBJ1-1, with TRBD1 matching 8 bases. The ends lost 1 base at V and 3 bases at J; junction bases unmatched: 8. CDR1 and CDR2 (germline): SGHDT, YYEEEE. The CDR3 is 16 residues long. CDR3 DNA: TGTGCCAGCAGCTTGTGGCAGGGGGCAGGGTACACTGAAGCTTTCTTT. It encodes CASSLWQGAGYTEAFF. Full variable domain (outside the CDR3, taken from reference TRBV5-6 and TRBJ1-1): DAGVTQSPTHLIKTRGQQVTLRCSPKSGHDTVSWYQQALGQGPQFIFQYYEEEERQRGNFPDRFSGHQFPNYSSELNVNALLLGDSALYLCASSLWQGAGYTEAFFGQGTRLTVV.

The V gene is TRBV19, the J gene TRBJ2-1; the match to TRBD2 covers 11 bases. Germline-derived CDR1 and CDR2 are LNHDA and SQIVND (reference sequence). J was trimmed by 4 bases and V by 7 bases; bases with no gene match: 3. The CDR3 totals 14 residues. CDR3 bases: TGTGCCAGTACCACTAGCGGGGGATACAATGAGCAGTTCTTC. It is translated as CASTTSGGYNEQFF.

CDR3 sequence (DNA): TGTGCCAGCAGCCCTATCCCGGCTAGCGGGCAAGAGACCCAGTACTTC. Its translation is CASSPIPASGQETQYF. The rearrangement uses TRBV7-9 and TRBJ2-5; 8 bases map to TRBD2. The germline gives CDR1 SEHNR, CDR2 FQNEAQ (reference sequence). CDR3 size: 16 residues. V shed 5 bases, J shed 2 bases, and the junction held 10 bases outside the gene matches.